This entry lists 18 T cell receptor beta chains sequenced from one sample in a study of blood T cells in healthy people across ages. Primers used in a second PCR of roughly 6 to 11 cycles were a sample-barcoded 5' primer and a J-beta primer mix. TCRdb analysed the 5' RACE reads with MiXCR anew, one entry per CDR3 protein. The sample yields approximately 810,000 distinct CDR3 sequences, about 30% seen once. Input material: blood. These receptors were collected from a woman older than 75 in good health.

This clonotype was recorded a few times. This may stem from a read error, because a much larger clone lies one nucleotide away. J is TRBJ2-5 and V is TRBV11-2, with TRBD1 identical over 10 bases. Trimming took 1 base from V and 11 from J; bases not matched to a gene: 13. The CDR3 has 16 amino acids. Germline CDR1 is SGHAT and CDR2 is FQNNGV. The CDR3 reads CASSLVGTGVYNEQYF. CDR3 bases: TGTGCCAGCAGCTTAGTAGGGACAGGGGTCTACAATGAGCAGTACTTC.

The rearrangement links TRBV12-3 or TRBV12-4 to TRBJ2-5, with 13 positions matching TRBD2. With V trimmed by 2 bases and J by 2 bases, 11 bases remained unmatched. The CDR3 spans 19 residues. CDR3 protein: CASSLPTFRLAGGQETQYF. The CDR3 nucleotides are TGTGCCAGCAGTTTACCGACCTTTCGACTAGCGGGAGGACAAGAGACCCAGTACTTC.

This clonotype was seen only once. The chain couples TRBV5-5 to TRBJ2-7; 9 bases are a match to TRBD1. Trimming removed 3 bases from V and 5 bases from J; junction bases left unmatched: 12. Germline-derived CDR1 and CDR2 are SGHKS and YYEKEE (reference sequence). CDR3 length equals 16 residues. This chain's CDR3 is CASSSGTGSPVHEQYF. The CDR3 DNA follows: TGTGCCAGCAGCTCGGGGACAGGGTCTCCGGTCCACGAGCAGTACTTC. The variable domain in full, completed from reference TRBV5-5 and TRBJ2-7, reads DAGVTQSPTHLIKTRGQQVTLRCSPISGHKSVSWYQQVLGQGPQFIFQYYEKEERGRGNFPDRFSARQFPNYSSELNVNALLLGDSALYLCASSSGTGSPVHEQYFGPGTRLTVT.

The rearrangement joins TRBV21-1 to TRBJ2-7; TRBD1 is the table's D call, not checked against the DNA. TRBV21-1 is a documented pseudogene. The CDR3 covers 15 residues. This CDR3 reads CASSNPGQGPYEQYF. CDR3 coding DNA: TGTGCCAGCAGCAACCCGGGACAGGGACCCTACGAGCAGTACTTC.

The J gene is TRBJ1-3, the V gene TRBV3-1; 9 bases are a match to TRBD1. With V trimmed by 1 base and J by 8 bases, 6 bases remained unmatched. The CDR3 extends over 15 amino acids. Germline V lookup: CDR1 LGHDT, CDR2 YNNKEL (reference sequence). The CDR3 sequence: CASSQVAGQGHTIYF. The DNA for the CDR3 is TGTGCCAGCAGCCAAGTCGCGGGACAGGGACACACCATATATTTT.

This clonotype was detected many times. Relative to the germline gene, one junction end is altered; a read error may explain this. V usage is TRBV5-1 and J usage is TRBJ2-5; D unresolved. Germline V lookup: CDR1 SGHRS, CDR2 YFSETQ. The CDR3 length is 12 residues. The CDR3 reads CASSSEVETQYF. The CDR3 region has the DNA TGTGCCAGCAGCTCCGAGGTGGAGACCCAGTACTTC.

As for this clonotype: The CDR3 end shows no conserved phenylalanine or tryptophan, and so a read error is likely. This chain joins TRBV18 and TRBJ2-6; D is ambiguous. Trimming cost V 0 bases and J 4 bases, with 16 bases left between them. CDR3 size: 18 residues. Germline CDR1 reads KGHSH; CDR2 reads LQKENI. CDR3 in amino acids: CASSPPQLTATGANVLTC. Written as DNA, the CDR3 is TGTGCCAGCTCACCACCACAACTTACGGCTACGGGGGCCAACGTCCTGACTTGC.

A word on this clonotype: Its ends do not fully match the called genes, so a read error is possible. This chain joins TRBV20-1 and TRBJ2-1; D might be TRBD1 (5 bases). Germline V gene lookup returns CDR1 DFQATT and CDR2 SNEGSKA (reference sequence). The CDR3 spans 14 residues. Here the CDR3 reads CSATGMSSYNGQFF. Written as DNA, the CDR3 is TGCAGTGCTACAGGGATGAGCTCCTACAATGGGCAGTTCTTC.

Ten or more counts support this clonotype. The CDR3 DNA is TGCGCCAGCAGCTTGGACGACTCGGGACCCACCGGGGGAAAGCAGTACTTC. It yields the protein CASSLDDSGPTGGKQYF. The chain links TRBV5-1 to TRBJ2-7, with D possibly being TRBD2 (6 bases). This CDR3 contains 17 residues. Germline loops: CDR1 SGHRS, CDR2 YFSETQ. Between the trimmed V and J ends, which lost 0 bases and 8 bases, there was a span of 24 bases. Looking up the rest from reference TRBV5-1 and TRBJ2-7 gives the full variable domain: KAGVTQTPRYLIKTRGQQVTLSCSPISGHRSVSWYQQTPGQGLQFLFEYFSETQRNKGNFPGRFSGRQFSNSRSEMNVSTLELGDSALYLCASSLDDSGPTGGKQYFGPGTRLTVT.

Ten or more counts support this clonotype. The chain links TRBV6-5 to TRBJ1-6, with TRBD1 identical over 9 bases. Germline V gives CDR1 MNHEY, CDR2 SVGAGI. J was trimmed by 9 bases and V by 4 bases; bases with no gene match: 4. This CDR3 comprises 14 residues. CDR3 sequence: CASSLTGGLSPLHF. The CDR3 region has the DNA TGTGCCAGCAGTTTAACAGGGGGCCTTTCACCCCTCCACTTT.

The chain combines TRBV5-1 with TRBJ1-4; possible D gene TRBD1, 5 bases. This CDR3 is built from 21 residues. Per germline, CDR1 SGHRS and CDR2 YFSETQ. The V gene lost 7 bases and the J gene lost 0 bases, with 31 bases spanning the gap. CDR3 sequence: CASLLLRDYILRGATNEKLFF. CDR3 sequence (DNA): TGCGCCAGCTTGTTACTACGGGACTATATTCTGCGAGGTGCAACTAATGAAAAACTGTTTTTT.

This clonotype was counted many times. The chain's CDR3 is CATSRSVTRTDTQYF. CDR3 nucleotides: TGTGCCACCAGCAGGTCGGTTACCCGCACAGATACGCAGTATTTT. This chain connects TRBV15 to TRBJ2-3; D not certain. Germline loops: CDR1 LNHNV, CDR2 YYDKDF (reference sequence). CDR3 size: 15 residues. V lost 3 bases and J lost 1, with 11 bases in between. Full variable domain (missing parts from reference TRBV15 and TRBJ2-3): DAMVIQNPRYQVTQFGKPVTLSCSQTLNHNVMYWYQQKSSQAPKLLFHYYDKDFNNEADTPDNFQSRRPNTSFCFLDIRSPGLGDTAMYLCATSRSVTRTDTQYFGPGTRLTVL.

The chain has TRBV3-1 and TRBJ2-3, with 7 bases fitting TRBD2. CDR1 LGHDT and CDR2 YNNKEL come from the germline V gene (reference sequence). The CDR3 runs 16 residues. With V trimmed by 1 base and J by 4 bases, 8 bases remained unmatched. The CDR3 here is CASSQAFTGGADTQYF. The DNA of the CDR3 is TGTGCCAGCAGCCAAGCGTTCACTGGGGGGGCAGATACGCAGTATTTT.

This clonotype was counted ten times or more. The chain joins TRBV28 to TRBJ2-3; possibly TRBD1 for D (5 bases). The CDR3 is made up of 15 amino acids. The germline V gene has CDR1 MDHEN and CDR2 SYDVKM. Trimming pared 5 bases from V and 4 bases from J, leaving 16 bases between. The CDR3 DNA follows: TGTGCCAGCAGTCCACCAGGGATGGGGTCAGATACGCAGTATTTT. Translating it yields CASSPPGMGSDTQYF.

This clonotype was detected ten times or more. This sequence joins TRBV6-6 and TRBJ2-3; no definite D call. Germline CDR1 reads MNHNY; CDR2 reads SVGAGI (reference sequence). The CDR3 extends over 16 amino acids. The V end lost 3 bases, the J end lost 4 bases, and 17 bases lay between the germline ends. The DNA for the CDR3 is TGTGCCAGCAGTTATAAGGGTTTGTCGGCCCCAGATACGCAGTATTTT. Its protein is CASSYKGLSAPDTQYF.

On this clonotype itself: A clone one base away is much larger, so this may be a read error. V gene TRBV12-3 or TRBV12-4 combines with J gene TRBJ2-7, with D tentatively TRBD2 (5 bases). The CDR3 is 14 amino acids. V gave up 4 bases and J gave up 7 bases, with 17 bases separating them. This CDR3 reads CASSSSGSRGEQYF. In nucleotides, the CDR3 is TGTGCCAGCAGTTCGTCGGGGTCTCGGGGTGAGCAGTACTTC.

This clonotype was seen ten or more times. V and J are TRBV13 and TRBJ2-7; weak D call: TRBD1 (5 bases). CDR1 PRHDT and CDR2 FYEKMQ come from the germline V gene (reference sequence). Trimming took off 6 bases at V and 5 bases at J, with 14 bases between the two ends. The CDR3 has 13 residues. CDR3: CASSPQDSHEQYF. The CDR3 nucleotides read TGTGCCAGCAGTCCACAGGATTCCCACGAGCAGTACTTC.

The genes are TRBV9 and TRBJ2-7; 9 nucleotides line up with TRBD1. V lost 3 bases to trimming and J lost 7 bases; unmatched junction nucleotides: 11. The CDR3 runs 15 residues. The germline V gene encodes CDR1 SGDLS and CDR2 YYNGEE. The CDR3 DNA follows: TGTGCCAGCAGCGCCCGGGACAGGGAATCGGGGGAGCAGTACTTC. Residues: CASSARDRESGEQYF.